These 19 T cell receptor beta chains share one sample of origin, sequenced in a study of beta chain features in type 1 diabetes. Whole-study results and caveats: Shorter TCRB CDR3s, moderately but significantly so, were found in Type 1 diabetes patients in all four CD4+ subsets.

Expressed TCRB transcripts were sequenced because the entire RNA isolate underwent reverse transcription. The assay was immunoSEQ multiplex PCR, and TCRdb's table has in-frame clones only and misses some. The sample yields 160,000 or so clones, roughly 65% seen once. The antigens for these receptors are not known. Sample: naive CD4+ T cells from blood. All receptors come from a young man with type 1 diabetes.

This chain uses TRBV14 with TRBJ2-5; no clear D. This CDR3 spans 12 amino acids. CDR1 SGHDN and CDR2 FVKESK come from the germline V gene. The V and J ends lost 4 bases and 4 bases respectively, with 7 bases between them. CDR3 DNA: TGTGCCAGCAGCCCGAGAGGAGAGACCCAGTACTTC. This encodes CASSPRGETQYF.

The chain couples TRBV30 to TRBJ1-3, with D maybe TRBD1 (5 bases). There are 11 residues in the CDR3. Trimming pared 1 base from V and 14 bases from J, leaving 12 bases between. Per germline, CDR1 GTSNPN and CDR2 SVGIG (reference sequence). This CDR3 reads CAWSGEGLVYF. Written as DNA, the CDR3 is TGTGCCTGGAGTGGGGAGGGACTGGTATATTTT.

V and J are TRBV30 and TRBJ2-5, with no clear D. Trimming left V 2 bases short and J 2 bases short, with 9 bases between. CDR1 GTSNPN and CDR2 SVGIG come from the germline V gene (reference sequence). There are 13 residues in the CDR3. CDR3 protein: CAWSLSIQETQYF. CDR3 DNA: TGTGCCTGGAGTTTGTCGATACAAGAGACCCAGTACTTC.

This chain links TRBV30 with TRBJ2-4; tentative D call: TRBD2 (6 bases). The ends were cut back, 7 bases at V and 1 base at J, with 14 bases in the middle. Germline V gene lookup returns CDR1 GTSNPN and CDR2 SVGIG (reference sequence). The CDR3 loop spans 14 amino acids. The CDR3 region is CAYRGKPAKNIQYF. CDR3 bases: TGTGCCTACCGCGGGAAGCCGGCCAAAAACATTCAGTACTTC.

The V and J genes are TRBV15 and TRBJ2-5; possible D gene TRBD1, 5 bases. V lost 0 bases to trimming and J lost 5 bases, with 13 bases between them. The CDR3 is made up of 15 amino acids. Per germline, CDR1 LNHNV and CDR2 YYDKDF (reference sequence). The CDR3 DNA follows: TGTGCCACCAGCAGAGATCAGGGTCCTTTGGAGACCCAGTACTTC. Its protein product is CATSRDQGPLETQYF.

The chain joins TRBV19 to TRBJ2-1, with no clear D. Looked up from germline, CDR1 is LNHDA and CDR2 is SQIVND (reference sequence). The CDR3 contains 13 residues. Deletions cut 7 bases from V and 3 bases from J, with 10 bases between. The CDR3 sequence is CASKGLLYNEQFF. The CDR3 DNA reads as TGTGCCAGTAAGGGTCTCCTCTACAATGAGCAGTTCTTC.

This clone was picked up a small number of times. The CDR3 DNA reads as TGTGCCAGCAAATCCGTGATGGGGGCCAACGTCCTGACTTTC. The encoded protein is CASKSVMGANVLTF. The chain recombines TRBV27 with TRBJ2-6; D is uncertain. There are 14 residues in the CDR3. CDR1 is MNHEY and CDR2 is SMNVEV in the germline V gene (reference sequence). Trimming pared 7 bases from V and 4 bases from J, leaving 11 bases between.

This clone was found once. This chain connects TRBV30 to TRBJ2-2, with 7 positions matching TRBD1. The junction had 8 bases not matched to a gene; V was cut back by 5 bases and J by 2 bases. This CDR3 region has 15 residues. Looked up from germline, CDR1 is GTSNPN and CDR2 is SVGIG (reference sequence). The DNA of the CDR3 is TGTGCCTGGCTTGACGGGACAGTTAACACCGGGGAGCTGTTTTTT. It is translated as CAWLDGTVNTGELFF. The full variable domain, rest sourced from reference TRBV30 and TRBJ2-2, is SQTIHQWPATLVQPVGSPLSLECTVEGTSNPNLYWYRQAAGRGLQLLFYSVGIGQISSEVPQNLSASRPQDRQFILSSKKLLLSDSGFYLCAWLDGTVNTGELFFGEGSRLTVL.

The CDR3 DNA reads as TGTGCCAGCGCCGGTCTGAGGGGAACCTACGAGCAGTACTTC. Protein: CASAGLRGTYEQYF. This chain joins TRBV14 and TRBJ2-7; either TRBD1 or TRBD2 may fit D (5 bases each). Germline V gene sequence: CDR1 SGHDN, CDR2 FVKESK. Between the trimmed V and J ends, which lost 8 bases and 2 bases, there was a span of 16 bases. The CDR3 runs 14 residues.

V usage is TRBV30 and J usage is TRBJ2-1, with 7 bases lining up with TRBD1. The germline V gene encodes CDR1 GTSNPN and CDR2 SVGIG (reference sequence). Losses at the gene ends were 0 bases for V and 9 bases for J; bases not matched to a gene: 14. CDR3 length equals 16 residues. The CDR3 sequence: CAWSVAARQGDTEQFF. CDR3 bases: TGTGCCTGGAGTGTGGCAGCGCGACAGGGTGATACTGAGCAGTTCTTC.

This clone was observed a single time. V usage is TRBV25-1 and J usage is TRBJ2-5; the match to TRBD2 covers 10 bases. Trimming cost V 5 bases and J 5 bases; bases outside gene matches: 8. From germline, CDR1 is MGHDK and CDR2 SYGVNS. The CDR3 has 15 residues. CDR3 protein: CASSRQSLAGETQYF. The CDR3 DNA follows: TGTGCCAGCAGTAGGCAGTCACTAGCGGGGGAGACCCAGTACTTC.

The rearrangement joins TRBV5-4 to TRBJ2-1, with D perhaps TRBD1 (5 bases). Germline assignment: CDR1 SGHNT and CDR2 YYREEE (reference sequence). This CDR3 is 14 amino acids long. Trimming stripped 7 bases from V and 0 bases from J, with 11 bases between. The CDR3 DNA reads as TGTGCCAGCGAGACAGAGCACTCCTACAATGAGCAGTTCTTC. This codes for CASETEHSYNEQFF.

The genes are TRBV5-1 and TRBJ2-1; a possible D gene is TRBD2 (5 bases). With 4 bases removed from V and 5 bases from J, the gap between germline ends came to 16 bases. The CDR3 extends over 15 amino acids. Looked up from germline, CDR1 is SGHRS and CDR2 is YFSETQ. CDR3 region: CASSPLTGLDNEQFF. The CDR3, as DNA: TGCGCCAGCAGCCCCCTTACCGGACTTGACAATGAGCAGTTCTTC.

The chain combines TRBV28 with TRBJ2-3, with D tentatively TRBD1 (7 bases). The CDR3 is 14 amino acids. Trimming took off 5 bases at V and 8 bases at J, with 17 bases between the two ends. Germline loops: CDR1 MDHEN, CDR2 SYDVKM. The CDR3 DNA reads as TGTGCCAGCAGTCTCCGACAGGGACTGGTTACGCAGTATTTT. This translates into CASSLRQGLVTQYF.

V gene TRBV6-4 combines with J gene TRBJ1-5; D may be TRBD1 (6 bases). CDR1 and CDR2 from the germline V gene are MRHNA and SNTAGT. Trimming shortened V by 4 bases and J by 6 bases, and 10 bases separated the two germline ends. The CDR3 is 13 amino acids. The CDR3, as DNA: TGTGCCAGCAGTGCCGGGGGCGGTCAGCCCCAGCATTTT. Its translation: CASSAGGGQPQHF.

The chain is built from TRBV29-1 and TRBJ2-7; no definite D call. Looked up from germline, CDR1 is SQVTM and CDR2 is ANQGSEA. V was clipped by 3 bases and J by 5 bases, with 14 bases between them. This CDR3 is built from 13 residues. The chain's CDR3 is CSVDKGPAHEQYF. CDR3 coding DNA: TGCAGCGTTGACAAGGGCCCGGCCCACGAGCAGTACTTC.

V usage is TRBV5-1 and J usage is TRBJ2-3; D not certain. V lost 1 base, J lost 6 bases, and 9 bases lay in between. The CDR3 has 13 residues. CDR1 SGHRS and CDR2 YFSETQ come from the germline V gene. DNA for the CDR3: TGCGCCAGCAGCTTGTTCGGTTCGGATACGCAGTATTTT. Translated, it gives CASSLFGSDTQYF. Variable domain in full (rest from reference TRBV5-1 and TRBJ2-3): KAGVTQTPRYLIKTRGQQVTLSCSPISGHRSVSWYQQTPGQGLQFLFEYFSETQRNKGNFPGRFSGRQFSNSRSEMNVSTLELGDSALYLCASSLFGSDTQYFGPGTRLTVL.

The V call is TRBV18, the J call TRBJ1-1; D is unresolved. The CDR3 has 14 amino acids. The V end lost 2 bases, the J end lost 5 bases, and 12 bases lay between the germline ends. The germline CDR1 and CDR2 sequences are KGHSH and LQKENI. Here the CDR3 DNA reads TGTGCCAGCTCACCATCCCGTTCCCTTACTGAAGCTTTCTTT. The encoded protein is CASSPSRSLTEAFF. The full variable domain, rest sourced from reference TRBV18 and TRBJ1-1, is NAGVMQNPRHLVRRRGQEARLRCSPMKGHSHVYWYRQLPEEGLKFMVYLQKENIIDESGMPKERFSAEFPKEGPSILRIQQVVRGDSAAYFCASSPSRSLTEAFFGQGTRLTVV.

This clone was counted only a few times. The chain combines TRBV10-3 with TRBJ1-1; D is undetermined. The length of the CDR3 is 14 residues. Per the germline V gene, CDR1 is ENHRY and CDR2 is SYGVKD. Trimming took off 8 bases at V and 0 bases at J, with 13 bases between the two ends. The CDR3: CAIHEGAVNTEAFF. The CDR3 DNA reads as TGTGCCATCCATGAGGGAGCAGTGAACACTGAAGCTTTCTTT.